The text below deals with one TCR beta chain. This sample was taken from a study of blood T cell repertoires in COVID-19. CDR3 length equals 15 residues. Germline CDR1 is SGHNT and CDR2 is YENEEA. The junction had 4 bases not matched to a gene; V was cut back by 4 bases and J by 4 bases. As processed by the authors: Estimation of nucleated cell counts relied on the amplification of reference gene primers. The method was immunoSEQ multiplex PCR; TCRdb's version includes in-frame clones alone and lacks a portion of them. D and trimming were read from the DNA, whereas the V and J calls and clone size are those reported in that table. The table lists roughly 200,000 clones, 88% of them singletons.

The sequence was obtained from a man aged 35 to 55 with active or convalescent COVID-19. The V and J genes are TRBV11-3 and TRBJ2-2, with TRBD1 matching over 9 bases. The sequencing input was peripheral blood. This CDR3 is CASSSGQGSTGELFF. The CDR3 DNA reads TGTGCCAGCAGCTCTGGACAGGGGAGCACCGGGGAGCTGTTTTTT.